This T cell receptor (beta chain) derives from a study of OX40 agonist ivuxolimab in advanced cancers. The study in broad terms: Ivuxolimab was a fully human IgG2 agonistic monoclonal antibody targeting the costimulatory receptor OX40 (CD134). Intravenous ivuxolimab was administered to patients every 2 weeks at six dose levels: 0.01, 0.1, 0.3, 1.5, 3 and 10 mg/kg. Of the roughly 51 patients in dose escalation, 19 had hepatocellular carcinoma, some 15 had melanoma, 9 had renal cell carcinoma and 9 had head and neck cancer. In the dose-escalation cohort, around 80% of patients were male, and the mean age was 60 years with a range of roughly 20 to 85. Patients were allowed to have had prior anti-PD-1, anti-PD-L1 or anti-CTLA-4 therapy, and approximately 41% of the dose-escalation patients had previously received checkpoint inhibitors. Partial responses occurred in three dose-escalation patients: two with cutaneous melanoma and one with hepatocellular carcinoma. Peripheral TCRbeta sequencing aimed to test whether ivuxolimab altered TCR sequence diversity and caused clonal T-cell expansion. The paper covers the monotherapy dose-escalation part of the phase I ivuxolimab trial, which included N = 52 patients. Paper-wide results and their limitations: In the 0.1-3.0 mg/kg groups, partial responders were among the patients with the lowest normalized peripheral clonal expansion, particularly in CD8+ T cells. Clonal expansion of both CD4+ and CD8+ blood T cells was observed from baseline to week 6 at doses 0.1 to 3.0 mg/kg. The antigen specificity of the peripheral T cells that underwent clonal expansion was not determined. After ivuxolimab, more expanded clones were found on average in CD8+ T cells than in CD4+ T cells. Low levels of normalized T-cell clonal expansion were also seen in some patients who did not respond.

Patients with a history of autoimmune disease or receiving systemic immunosuppression were excluded from the trial. In every dose cohort, peripheral blood was drawn for TCR sequencing at baseline, cycle 4 day 1, and cycle 7 day 1. Samples were obtained from an open-label, multicenter, first-in-human phase I dose-escalation trial of ivuxolimab. Adults with locally advanced or metastatic melanoma, renal cell carcinoma, hepatocellular carcinoma or head and neck squamous cell carcinoma were enrolled in the trial. Before TCR sequencing, CD4+ and CD8+ T cells were separately sorted from peripheral blood. For sequencing of the TCRbeta CDR3 region, genomic DNA was extracted from the sorted cells. The immunoSEQ Assay was used for sequencing of TCRbeta CDR3 regions. Imported from immuneACCESS, the table was reduced by TCRdb to in-frame sequences with V and J called. These copies leave out some clones; in studies compared against another copy, an unresolved V gene accounts for under half, and the cause of the remainder is not known. The table for this sample lists around 50,000 clones; roughly nine tenths of them were counted only once. Of the sample, about a tenth falls within the top ten clones.

The V end loses 2 bases and the J end loses 1 base, and a stretch of 5 bases separates them. Its CDR3 holds 13 amino acids, cysteine through phenylalanine. Solely the CDR3 DNA is kept, with 39 bases framed from the first base. As encoded in the germline V gene, CDR1 is MRHNA while CDR2 is SNTAGT. Points on this clone: Its antigen has not been determined. Qualities for individual bases were not recorded, and no much larger clone is one base off.

The chain is assembled from TRBV6-4 and TRBJ1-1, with the D gene call left open. The clonotype was recovered from an adult with an advanced solid tumor such as melanoma, head and neck, liver or kidney cancer. The sample here was CD4+ or CD8+ T cells sorted from blood, taken in a trial of the OX40 agonist ivuxolimab. The bases read TGTGCCAGCAGTGACAGGCAGAACACTGAAGCTTTCTTT. Its translation reads: CASSDRQNTEAFF.